The 12 T cell receptor beta chains below come from one sample, sequenced in a study of T cells in Graves' hyperthyroidism and ophthalmopathy. The source material, RNA transcripts, was used to amplify TCR beta CDR3 regions. The TCR CDR3 first-round RT-PCR relied on the HTBI primer set. TCRdb independently ran MiXCR on the multiplex PCR reads; one entry per CDR3 protein. The sample includes 300,000 to 400,000 distinct CDR3 sequences, over 11% of them seen just once. The sequenced sample consisted of blood. These receptors were collected from a woman between 25 and 40 years old with Graves' hyperthyroidism.

As regards this clonotype: Being one base from a much bigger clone, this may be a read error. The chain carries TRBV12-3 or TRBV12-4 and TRBJ2-2; D is uncertain. V dropped 7 bases and J dropped 7 bases, with 10 bases sitting between them. The CDR3 covers 12 residues. The DNA for the CDR3 is TGTGCCAGCACCCCCTACATCGGGGAGCTGTTTTTT. This translates into CASTPYIGELFF.

This clonotype was seen many times. This chain connects TRBV6-2 or TRBV6-3 to TRBJ2-7; 7 bases are shared with TRBD1. With 2 bases clipped from V and 3 bases from J, the junction kept 4 bases outside the gene matches. The CDR3 covers 14 residues. Germline V gene data show CDR1 as MNHEY and CDR2 as SVGEGT. CDR3: CASSYRQGNYEQYF. The CDR3 nucleotides are TGTGCCAGCAGTTACCGACAGGGTAACTACGAGCAGTACTTC.

The sample holds a few counts of this clonotype. The chain links TRBV9 to TRBJ2-5, with a weak D call TRBD1 (5 bases). CDR3 length equals 15 residues. CDR1 is SGDLS and CDR2 is YYNGEE in the germline V gene. Trimming stripped 0 bases from V and 1 base from J, with 10 bases between. The CDR3: CASSVDTGSQETQYF. The CDR3 DNA follows: TGTGCCAGCAGCGTAGATACAGGTTCCCAAGAGACCCAGTACTTC.

The chain has TRBV10-2 and TRBJ1-4; no definite D call. Germline V lookup: CDR1 WSHSY, CDR2 SAAADI. Trimming removed 8 bases from V and 4 bases from J, with 14 bases in between. The CDR3 loop spans 14 amino acids. The CDR3 DNA reads as TGCGCCAGCTCGGTGGGGTCTGGTAATGAAAAACTGTTTTTT. Its translation: CASSVGSGNEKLFF.

The sample holds a few counts of this clonotype. This chain joins TRBV11-2 and TRBJ2-1; a weak D match, TRBD2 (6 bases). From germline, CDR1 is SGHAT and CDR2 FQNNGV. This CDR3 contains 16 residues. V gave up 5 bases and J gave up 5 bases, with 19 bases separating them. The CDR3, as DNA: TGTGCCAGCAGCGGACTCCCTCGAGGACTAAACAATGAGCAGTTCTTC. Translated: CASSGLPRGLNNEQFF.

The sample holds a few counts of this clonotype. The gene calls are TRBV5-1 and TRBJ2-2; 10 bases agree with TRBD1. The junction had 11 bases not matched to a gene; V was cut back by 4 bases and J by 8 bases. The germline gives CDR1 SGHRS, CDR2 YFSETQ. CDR3 length: 16 amino acids. CDR3 nucleotides: TGCGCCAGCAGCCGCGACAGGACAGGGGGAATGGGGGAGCTGTTTTTT. Translated, it gives CASSRDRTGGMGELFF. Using reference TRBV5-1 and TRBJ2-2 for the parts outside the CDR3, the full variable domain is KAGVTQTPRYLIKTRGQQVTLSCSPISGHRSVSWYQQTPGQGLQFLFEYFSETQRNKGNFPGRFSGRQFSNSRSEMNVSTLELGDSALYLCASSRDRTGGMGELFFGEGSRLTVL.

This clonotype has only a few counts. The J gene is TRBJ1-5, the V gene TRBV12-3 or TRBV12-4; possible D gene TRBD1, 6 bases. This CDR3 contains 13 residues. V was trimmed by 5 bases and J by 6 bases, leaving 11 bases between them. The CDR3 DNA is TGTGCCAGCAGTATAGACAGGATTCAGCCCCAGCATTTT. It yields the protein CASSIDRIQPQHF.

The V call is TRBV6-1, the J call TRBJ1-2; D not certain. The germline CDR1 and CDR2 sequences are MNHNS and SASEGT. The CDR3 totals 15 residues. Trimming took 0 bases from V and 4 from J, leaving 12 bases between them. As DNA, the CDR3 is TGTGCCAGCAGTGAAGCGCAAGGAGCTCCCTATGGCTACACCTTC. Translating it yields CASSEAQGAPYGYTF.

This clonotype was seen repeatedly, ten times or more. The chain is built from TRBV20-1 and TRBJ1-1; 7 bases match TRBD1. Trimming removed 1 base from V and 3 bases from J; junction bases left unmatched: 8. This CDR3 is 15 amino acids long. Germline V gives CDR1 DFQATT, CDR2 SNEGSKA (reference sequence). CDR3 coding DNA: TGCAGTGCTAGAGCCCGACAGGGTTTGGACACTGAAGCTTTCTTT. It translates to CSARARQGLDTEAFF.

The chain is built from TRBV29-1 and TRBJ1-2, with TRBD1 as a possible D gene (5 bases). Trimming removed 6 bases at V and 13 bases at J, with 21 bases between. Germline V gene sequence: CDR1 SQVTM, CDR2 ANQGSEA. There are 12 residues in the CDR3. The CDR3 DNA follows: TGCAGCGTACAGGACGGTCTACTATGGAGCACCTTC. It encodes CSVQDGLLWSTF. The whole variable domain, filled in from reference TRBV29-1 and TRBJ1-2, reads SAVISQKPSRDICQRGTSLTIQCQVDSQVTMMFWYRQQPGQSLTLIATANQGSEATYESGFVIDKFPISRPNLTFSTLTVSNMSPEDSSIYLCSVQDGLLWSTFGSGTRLTVV.

This clonotype was picked up a small number of times. This sequence joins TRBV7-8 and TRBJ1-4; no clear D. CDR1 is SGHVS and CDR2 is FQNEAQ in the germline V gene. The V gene lost 2 bases and the J gene lost 8 bases, with 12 bases spanning the gap. The CDR3 is 14 amino acids. As DNA, the CDR3 is TGTGCCAGCAGCTTAAAGTCATCGGGAGAAAAACTGTTTTTT. It translates to CASSLKSSGEKLFF.

The gene calls are TRBV5-6 and TRBJ2-7; D might be TRBD2 (6 bases). The germline V gene has CDR1 SGHDT and CDR2 YYEEEE. This CDR3 has 14 amino acids. V was pared by 4 bases and J by 6 bases, with 17 bases between. For the CDR3, the DNA is TGTGCCAGCAGCCGCCGCGGGATAAGTCGCGAGCAGTACTTC. Amino acids: CASSRRGISREQYF.